This T cell receptor beta chain was sequenced for a study of cytomegalovirus exposure and HLA in healthy donors. Broader study findings: Reportedly, a later analysis found an Asian-associated ancestry cluster had fewer N-insertions than the roughly 700-donor mean.

About this clone itself: Its antigen is currently unknown.

The PCR used 60 Vbeta and 13 Jbeta primers. Original handling: In a later analysis, 80 million to 100 million unique TCR beta chains included roughly 11 million shared by two or more donors. Profiling relied on immunoSEQ multiplex PCR, and the TCRdb table lists in-frame clones only, not all of them. D and trimming were read from the DNA, whereas the V and J calls and clone size are those reported in that table. Of about 130,000 clones in the sample, 60% to 80% are singletons; the top ten hold 2% to 3%. Germline assignment: CDR1 SGHKS and CDR2 YYEKEE (reference sequence). The CDR3 sequence is 14 residues long. Trimming shortened V by 2 bases and J by 1 base, and 9 bases separated the two germline ends. Donors were nominally healthy when sampled, though unrecorded immune exposures were likely.

The sequence was collected from a woman aged 55-75 years in good health and CMV-seropositive. The sequenced sample was PBMCs. This sequence joins TRBV5-5 and TRBJ2-5; D may be TRBD1 (6 bases). The DNA for the CDR3 is TGTGCCAGCAGCTTCGGACAGCTCCAAGAGACCCAGTACTTC. This gives the protein CASSFGQLQETQYF.